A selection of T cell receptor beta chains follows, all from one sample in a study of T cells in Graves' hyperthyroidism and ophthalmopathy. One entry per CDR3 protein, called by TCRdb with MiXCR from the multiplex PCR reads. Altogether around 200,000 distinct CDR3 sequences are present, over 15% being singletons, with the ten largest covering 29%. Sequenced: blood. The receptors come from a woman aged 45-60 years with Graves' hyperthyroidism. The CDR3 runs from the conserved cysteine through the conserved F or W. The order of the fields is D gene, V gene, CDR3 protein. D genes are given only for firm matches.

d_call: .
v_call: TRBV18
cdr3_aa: CASSPRRAQETQYF

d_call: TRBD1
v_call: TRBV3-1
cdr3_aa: CASSRDRLNQPQHF

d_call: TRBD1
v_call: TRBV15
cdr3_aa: CATSPPPPGGLYEQYF

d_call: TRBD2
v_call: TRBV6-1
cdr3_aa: CASSPSTSGTYNEQFF

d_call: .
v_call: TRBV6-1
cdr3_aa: CASIMTGNQPQHF

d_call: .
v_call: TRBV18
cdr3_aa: CASSPIGTAANTGELFF

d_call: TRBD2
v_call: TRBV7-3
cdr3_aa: CASSLRGGSRDTQYF

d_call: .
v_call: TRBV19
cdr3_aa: CASSMRGRTDTQYF

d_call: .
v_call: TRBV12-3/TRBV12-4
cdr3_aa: CASSLFRDTEAFF

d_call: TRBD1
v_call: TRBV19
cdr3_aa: CASSRGQLSSYNSPLHF

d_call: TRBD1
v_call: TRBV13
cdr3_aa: CASSPTTGVLTEAFF

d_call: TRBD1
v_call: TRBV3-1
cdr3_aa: CASSPRGWGTEAFF

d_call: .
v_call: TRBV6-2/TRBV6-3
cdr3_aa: CASRNRRDTGELFF

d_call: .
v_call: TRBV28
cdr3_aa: CASLSMNTEAFF

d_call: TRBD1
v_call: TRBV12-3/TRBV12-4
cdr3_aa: CASRRPDRGNYGYTF

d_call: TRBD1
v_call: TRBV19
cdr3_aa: CASSHLGQGSSYEQYF

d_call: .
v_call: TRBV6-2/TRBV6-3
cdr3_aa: CASSYTGETQYF

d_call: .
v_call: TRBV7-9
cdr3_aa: CASSTDTQYF

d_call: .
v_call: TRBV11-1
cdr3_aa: CASSLAIGTPYNEQFF

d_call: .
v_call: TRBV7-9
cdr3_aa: CASSFPGLYNEQFF

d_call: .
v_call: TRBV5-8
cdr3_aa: CASLKDFDTEAFF

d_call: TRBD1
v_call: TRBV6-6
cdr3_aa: CASSYSRGLVNSPLHF

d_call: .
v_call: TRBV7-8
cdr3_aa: CASRLDRGNTEAFF

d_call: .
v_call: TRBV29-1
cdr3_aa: CSVTGGGVGTQYF

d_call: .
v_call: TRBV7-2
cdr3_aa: CASSIWGDYEQYF

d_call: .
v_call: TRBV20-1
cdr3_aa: CSARVMDYGYTF

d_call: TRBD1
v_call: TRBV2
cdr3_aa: CASITGGKSQYF

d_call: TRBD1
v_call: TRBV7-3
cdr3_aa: CASRRQGAGELFF

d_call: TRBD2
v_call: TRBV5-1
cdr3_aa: CASSLYSGGETQYF

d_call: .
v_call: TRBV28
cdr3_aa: CASSQDGYTF

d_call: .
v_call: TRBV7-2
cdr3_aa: CASSVGHTETQYF

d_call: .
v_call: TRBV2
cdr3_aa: CASNIYIRTEGYTF

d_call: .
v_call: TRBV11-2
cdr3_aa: CASSSRTANTEAFF

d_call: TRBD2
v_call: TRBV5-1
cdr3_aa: CASSLGPSGGDGEQFF

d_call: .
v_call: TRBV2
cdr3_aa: CASSEIAGAANEKLFF

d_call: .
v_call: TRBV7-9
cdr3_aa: CASSIGSGEQFF

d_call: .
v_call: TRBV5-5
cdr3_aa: CASSPGLSNTEAFF

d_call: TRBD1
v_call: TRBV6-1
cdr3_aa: CASRDRDRGNQPQHF

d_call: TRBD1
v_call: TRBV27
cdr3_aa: CASSLLPRQGGYTF

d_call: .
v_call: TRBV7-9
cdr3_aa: CASSPHSSGANVLTF

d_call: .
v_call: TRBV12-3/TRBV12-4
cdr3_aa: CASTRTGDTGELFF

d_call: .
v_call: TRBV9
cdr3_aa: CASTEGSLDTGELFF

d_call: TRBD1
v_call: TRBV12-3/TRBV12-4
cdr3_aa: CAVKGDRGSTGELFF

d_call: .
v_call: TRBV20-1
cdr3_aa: CSARDRSLGYGYTF

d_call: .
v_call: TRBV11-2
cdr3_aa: CASSKSGGRGNEKLFF

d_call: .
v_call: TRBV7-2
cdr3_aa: CASSLASSLSSYEQYF

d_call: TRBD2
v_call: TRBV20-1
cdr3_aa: CSARGEGPGTQYF

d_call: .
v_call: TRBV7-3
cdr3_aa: CASSLSQGETQYF

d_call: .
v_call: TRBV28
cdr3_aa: CASSLSTGVYGYTF

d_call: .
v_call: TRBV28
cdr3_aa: CASSILGGGSEDTEAFF

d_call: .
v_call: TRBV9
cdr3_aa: CASSVFPGNTGELFF

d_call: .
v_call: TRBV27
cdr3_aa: CASRRGPLAVGELFF

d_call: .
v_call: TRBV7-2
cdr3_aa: CASSLVMEAYEQYF